A selection of T cell receptor beta chains follows, all from one sample in a study of blood T cell repertoires in COVID-19. Libraries were prepared by immunoSEQ multiplex PCR; TCRdb keeps only in-frame clonotypes and omits some of them. The sample holds some 160,000 clones, over 75% seen once. Sample: peripheral blood. These TCRs come from a woman in her sixties or seventies with active COVID-19. CDR3s include the opening cysteine and the closing phenylalanine or tryptophan. A D gene is named only where the DNA matches it firmly. Clone size is stated in some rows and not others, as once, few, many or a class when expanded.

cdr3_nt cdr3_aa d_call j_call clone_size cdr3_length v_call
TGTGCCAGCAGCTTGACAGACATTTTTCGGAACACTGAAGCTTTCTTT CASSLTDIFRNTEAFF NA TRBJ1-1 NA 16 TRBV7-2
TGTGCCACCAGTGATTCAAAGGCCCCCCTAGATCAGCCCCAGCATTTT CATSDSKAPLDQPQHF NA TRBJ1-5 NA 16 TRBV24-1
TGCGCCAGCAGCCCGGAGAGTCCGCAATACAATGAGCAGTTCTTC CASSPESPQYNEQFF NA TRBJ2-1 NA 15 TRBV5-1
TGTGCCACCAACAGGGGGGTAGGTTATGGCTACACCTTC CATNRGVGYGYTF TRBD1 TRBJ1-2 once 13 TRBV24-1
TGTGCCACCAGTGACCCGACAGGCAATCAGCCCCAGCATTTT CATSDPTGNQPQHF NA TRBJ1-5 NA 14 TRBV24-1
TGTGCCAGCAAGAGCGGATACCTAGCCAAAAACATTCAGTACTTC CASKSGYLAKNIQYF NA TRBJ2-4 NA 15 TRBV18
TGTGCCAGCAGCCAAAGAGCAGGAGGGCAGGGTGAGCAGTTCTTC CASSQRAGGQGEQFF NA TRBJ2-1 NA 15 TRBV4-2
TGTGCCAGCAGCCTAGGGAGCGGGAGGGCAGATACGCAGTATTTT CASSLGSGRADTQYF TRBD2 TRBJ2-3 NA 15 TRBV27
TGCGCCAGCAGCCAAGAACGGGACTACCTTCTGAATGAGCAGTTCTTC CASSQERDYLLNEQFF TRBD2 TRBJ2-1 NA 16 TRBV4-3
TGTGCCAGCAGCTTGCGGGGACAGGTCTATTCACCCCTCCACTTT CASSLRGQVYSPLHF TRBD1 TRBJ1-6 few 15 TRBV5-8
TGTGCCTGGAGTATTGGGACAGGGGGTCCAAATCAGCCCCAGCATTTT CAWSIGTGGPNQPQHF TRBD1 TRBJ1-5 NA 16 TRBV30
TGTGCCACCAAAAAGGTAGCGGGAGGGCTCACAGATACGCAGTATTTT CATKKVAGGLTDTQYF TRBD2 TRBJ2-3 once 16 TRBV10-3
TGTGCCAGCAGCTTATCGGTAACTTACACCGGGGAGCTGTTTTTT CASSLSVTYTGELFF NA TRBJ2-2 NA 15 TRBV7-9
TGTGCCAGCAGCAAAGATCACGGGGGACAGGGAACAGATACGCAGTATTTT CASSKDHGGQGTDTQYF NA TRBJ2-3 NA 17 TRBV21-1
TGCAGCGTTCCTGTTTTGGGACAGAACACTGAAGCTTTCTTT CSVPVLGQNTEAFF NA TRBJ1-1 NA 14 TRBV29-1
TGCGCCAGCAGCGCCGCGGGAGGATCGAACACCGGGGAGCTGTTTTTT CASSAAGGSNTGELFF TRBD2 TRBJ2-2 NA 16 TRBV5-1
TGTGCCAGCAGCTTCACCGGGACAGGGGATGGCTACACCTTC CASSFTGTGDGYTF TRBD1 TRBJ1-2 NA 14 TRBV7-2
TGTGCCAGCAGCGTCCGACAGGGGATTGGCAATGAGCAGTTCTTC CASSVRQGIGNEQFF TRBD1 TRBJ2-1 NA 15 TRBV5-4
TGCGCCAGCAGGGAGATAGCGGGAGGACGCTCAGATACGCAGTATTTT CASREIAGGRSDTQYF TRBD2 TRBJ2-3 NA 16 TRBV4-1
TGTGCCAGCAGTTCCCGGGACAGGTATCAGCCCCAGCATTTT CASSSRDRYQPQHF TRBD1 TRBJ1-5 few 14 TRBV7-8
TGTGCCAGCAGCCCTGGGAGGGGGGTGGACACTGAAGCTTTCTTT CASSPGRGVDTEAFF NA TRBJ1-1 once 15 TRBV27
TGTGCCAGCAGCCCGGCGCAGGCTGGAAACACCATATATTTT CASSPAQAGNTIYF NA TRBJ1-3 NA 14 TRBV3-1/TRBV3-2
TGTGCCAGCAGGGGACAGGTATATGGCTACACCTTC CASRGQVYGYTF TRBD1 TRBJ1-2 NA 12 TRBV25-1
TGCGCCAGCAGCAGATCGACAGCCCATCAAGAGACCCAGTACTTC CASSRSTAHQETQYF NA TRBJ2-5 NA 15 TRBV5-1
TGTGCCAGTAGTATAAGGGTCGGGACACATGAAGCTTTCTTT CASSIRVGTHEAFF NA TRBJ1-1 NA 14 TRBV19
TGTGCCAGCAGTAAGGGCCGCGGGGACACCGGGGAGCTGTTTTTT CASSKGRGDTGELFF NA TRBJ2-2 NA 15 TRBV6-2/TRBV6-3
TGTGCCACCAGCAGAGCCGCGACAGGGACCACCACTGAAGCTTTCTTT CATSRAATGTTTEAFF TRBD1 TRBJ1-1 NA 16 TRBV15
TGCGCCAGCAGCGGGGGACTAGCGGGAGTCTCCTACAATGAGCAGTTCTTC CASSGGLAGVSYNEQFF TRBD2 TRBJ2-1 NA 17 TRBV5-1
TGTGCCAGCAGGCCTATTTGGGGGGGAAACAATGAGCAGTTCTTC CASRPIWGGNNEQFF TRBD2 TRBJ2-1 once 15 TRBV6-5
TGTGCCAGCAGCTTAGGAGGGAGGGCCGGGGAGCAGTACTTC CASSLGGRAGEQYF TRBD2 TRBJ2-7 few 14 TRBV7-2
TGTGCCAGCAGTTACCCCCAACGACGAAGACAAGCCAAAAACATTCAGTACTTC CASSYPQRRRQAKNIQYF NA TRBJ2-4 NA 18 TRBV28
TGTGCCAGCAGCTTCGTCATACAGAACACTGAAGCTTTCTTT CASSFVIQNTEAFF NA TRBJ1-1 NA 14 TRBV11-1
TGCGCCAGCAGCCACCGCACTAGCGGGAGCTCCTACAATGAGCAGTTCTTC CASSHRTSGSSYNEQFF TRBD2 TRBJ2-1 NA 17 TRBV4-1
TGTGCCAGCAGTTTCCGGACCGGGACTAGCAGATCGAACACCGGGGAGCTGTTTTTT CASSFRTGTSRSNTGELFF TRBD2 TRBJ2-2 NA 19 TRBV27
TGTGCCAGCAGTGAAAGGCCAGGGGCGGTTGCAACTAATGAAAAACTGTTTTTT CASSERPGAVATNEKLFF NA TRBJ1-4 NA 18 TRBV25-1
TGTGCCAGCAGCTTGGACGCTATCGGCTACACCTTC CASSLDAIGYTF NA TRBJ1-2 NA 12 TRBV5-4
TGTGCCAGCAGTTTATCGGCTAGCGGGAGATCCAATGAGCAGTTCTTC CASSLSASGRSNEQFF TRBD2 TRBJ2-1 once 16 TRBV27
TGTGCCAGCAGTCCCGTCGCAGGGGGTTTAACGACCCAGTACTTC CASSPVAGGLTTQYF TRBD1 TRBJ2-5 NA 15 TRBV28
TGTGCCAGCAGTTTCAAGAAGGGGGCCGGCTACACCTTC CASSFKKGAGYTF TRBD1 TRBJ1-2 NA 13 TRBV6-2/TRBV6-3
TGTGCCAGCAGCAGGCCTAGCGGGCAGTCCTACGAGCAGTACTTC CASSRPSGQSYEQYF TRBD2 TRBJ2-7 once 15 TRBV13
TGTGCCAGCAGTTACCCCCTCGGGTTTGAGCAGTTCTTC CASSYPLGFEQFF NA TRBJ2-1 NA 13 TRBV6-2/TRBV6-3
TGTGCCAGCAGTTTGACCGGACTAGCGGCCTCCTACGAGCAGTACTTC CASSLTGLAASYEQYF TRBD2 TRBJ2-7 NA 16 TRBV28
TGTGCCAGCAGTTTCCCCGGGACAGGGAGACAAGAGACCCAGTACTTC CASSFPGTGRQETQYF TRBD1 TRBJ2-5 once 16 TRBV28
TGTGCCAGCAGCGTCACAGCGGGAGGGCCCATCGTTGAGCAGTTCTTC CASSVTAGGPIVEQFF TRBD2 TRBJ2-1 NA 16 TRBV9
TGTGCCAGCAGCCTTCCTCCCCCGGGGAATGAAAAACTGTTTTTT CASSLPPPGNEKLFF NA TRBJ1-4 NA 15 TRBV28
TGTGCCAGCAGCCCAGGGGGCAGGTATGGCTACACCTTC CASSPGGRYGYTF TRBD1 TRBJ1-2 NA 13 TRBV7-8
TGTGCCAGCGGGCCCCCGGACAGGGAAAGATCACCCCTCCACTTT CASGPPDRERSPLHF TRBD1 TRBJ1-6 NA 15 TRBV7-9
TGTGCCAGCAGTTTGGCCCCCGGGGAGGGTGAAAAACTGTTTTTT CASSLAPGEGEKLFF NA TRBJ1-4 NA 15 TRBV28